This passage covers 20 T cell receptor beta chains from one sample sequenced in a study of cytotoxic CD8 clonotypes in ibrutinib-treated CLL. Produced via immunoSEQ multiplex PCR; TCRdb's table is partial and in-frame only. Of about 200,000 clones in the sample, roughly 65% were seen once. The starting material was PBMCs, obtained after 12 months of ibrutinib treatment. These receptors all come from a human donor with chronic lymphocytic leukemia.

The chain uses TRBV14 and TRBJ1-4, with D unresolved. V was clipped by 3 bases and J by 7 bases, with 12 bases between them. The CDR3 loop spans 14 amino acids. CDR1 and CDR2 (germline): SGHDN, FVKESK. The CDR3 region is CASSQLALGEKLFF. Written as DNA, the CDR3 is TGTGCCAGCAGCCAGCTGGCCCTGGGTGAAAAACTGTTTTTT.

This chain connects TRBV9 to TRBJ1-2; D gene uncertain. CDR3 length equals 13 residues. CDR1 and CDR2 (germline): SGDLS, YYNGEE. V lost 0 bases and J 11 bases, leaving 14 bases between the germline ends. CDR3 region: CASSVGLSAVYTF. CDR3 DNA sequence: TGTGCCAGCAGCGTAGGTTTATCGGCAGTATACACCTTC.

This clone was detected only a few times. The CDR3 nucleotides read TGTGCCAGCAGCTCGACGGGTGAGCAGTACTTC. Its protein product is CASSSTGEQYF. V is TRBV11-3 and J is TRBJ2-7; D unclear. V gave up 4 bases and J gave up 7 bases, with 8 bases separating them. The CDR3 contains 11 residues. The germline V gene encodes CDR1 SGHNT and CDR2 YENEEA. Variable domain in full (rest from reference TRBV11-3 and TRBJ2-7): EAGVVQSPRYKIIEKKQPVAFWCNPISGHNTLYWYLQNLGQGPELLIRYENEEAVDDSQLPKDRFSAERLKGVDSTLKIQPAELGDSAVYLCASSSTGEQYFGPGTRLTVT.

The chain has TRBV19 and TRBJ1-2; TRBD1 is a possible D gene (5 bases). There are 13 residues in the CDR3. Germline V gene lookup returns CDR1 LNHDA and CDR2 SQIVND (reference sequence). V gave up 9 bases and J gave up 7 bases, with 18 bases separating them. CDR3 loop: CASIRRDLSGYTF. DNA of the CDR3: TGTGCCAGCATTAGGAGGGACCTCTCTGGCTACACCTTC.

This chain uses TRBV7-6 with TRBJ2-7; D is perhaps TRBD2 (6 bases). Trimming cost V 5 bases and J 3 bases, with 14 bases left between them. Germline lookup yields CDR1 SGHVS and CDR2 FNYEAQ. CDR3 length equals 14 residues. The DNA for the CDR3 is TGTGCCAGCAGCCCGGGGGTGGGACTCTACGAGCAGTACTTC. Protein: CASSPGVGLYEQYF.

The J gene is TRBJ2-1, the V gene TRBV19, with D possibly TRBD2 on 6 matching bases. The CDR3 extends over 15 amino acids. V lost 4 bases and J lost 8, with 18 bases in between. The V gene's germline CDR1 is LNHDA and CDR2 SQIVND (reference sequence). The CDR3 here is CASSRGLSGVDEQFF. In DNA form, the CDR3 reads TGTGCCAGTAGTAGGGGACTCTCTGGGGTCGATGAGCAGTTCTTC.

The chain uses TRBV29-1 and TRBJ1-5; D is possibly TRBD1 (5 bases). CDR1 and CDR2 (germline): SQVTM, ANQGSEA. Trimming shortened V by 5 bases and J by 2 bases, and 10 bases separated the two germline ends. This CDR3 is built from 13 residues. The CDR3, as DNA: TGCAGCGTTAGGGGCGTTGGCAATCAGCCCCAGCATTTT. Its translation: CSVRGVGNQPQHF.

V and J are TRBV30 and TRBJ1-5; D gene ambiguous. Trimming left V 1 base short and J 6 bases short, with 7 bases between. Per the germline V gene, CDR1 is GTSNPN and CDR2 is SVGIG (reference sequence). The CDR3 sequence is 12 residues long. CDR3 nucleotides: TGTGCCTGGAGTGCGGGGAGTCAGCCCCAGCATTTT. Encoded protein: CAWSAGSQPQHF. Complete variable domain (other parts from reference TRBV30 and TRBJ1-5): SQTIHQWPATLVQPVGSPLSLECTVEGTSNPNLYWYRQAAGRGLQLLFYSVGIGQISSEVPQNLSASRPQDRQFILSSKKLLLSDSGFYLCAWSAGSQPQHFGDGTRLSIL.

V and J are TRBV5-1 and TRBJ2-7, with D possibly being TRBD2 (6 bases). The CDR3 loop spans 13 amino acids. Germline V gives CDR1 SGHRS, CDR2 YFSETQ. The V end lost 5 bases, the J end lost 5 bases, and 14 bases lay between the germline ends. The CDR3 region has the DNA TGCGCCAGCAGGCCTGGGGGGTCAAACGAGCAGTACTTC. This gives the protein CASRPGGSNEQYF.

The chain carries TRBV10-3 and TRBJ1-5; TRBD1 aligns across 7 bases. The length of the CDR3 is 15 residues. The V gene's germline CDR1 is ENHRY and CDR2 SYGVKD. V lost 6 bases and J lost 2; bases outside the gene matches: 7. As DNA, the CDR3 is TGTGCCATCAGAACAGGGGAGGGTCGCAATCAGCCCCAGCATTTT. Amino acids: CAIRTGEGRNQPQHF.

This clone occurred many times. The rearrangement joins TRBV4-1 to TRBJ1-1; perhaps TRBD1 as D (5 bases). Trimming left V 0 bases short and J 3 bases short, with 14 bases between. This CDR3 contains 16 residues. Germline CDR1 is MGHRA and CDR2 is YSYEKL. The CDR3 protein is CASSQDIGDRYTEAFF. The CDR3 DNA sequence: TGCGCCAGCAGCCAAGATATAGGGGACCGATACACTGAAGCTTTCTTT.

V gene TRBV27 combines with J gene TRBJ2-7; possibly TRBD1 or TRBD2 for D (5 bases each). V lost 5 bases and J lost 0, with 17 bases in between. Germline CDR1 reads MNHEY; CDR2 reads SMNVEV (reference sequence). There are 16 residues in the CDR3. The CDR3 DNA sequence: TGTGCCAGCAGTCATCGGGACCGGTCGAGCTCCTACGAGCAGTACTTC. Translation: CASSHRDRSSSYEQYF.

This chain uses TRBV7-3 with TRBJ2-7, with D perhaps being TRBD1 or TRBD2 (5 bases each). V was clipped by 5 bases and J by 5 bases, with 22 bases between them. CDR1 and CDR2 (germline): SGHTA, FQGTGA. The CDR3 sequence is 16 residues long. CDR3 region: CASSPTWGYRVDEQYF. The CDR3 DNA reads as TGTGCCAGCAGCCCAACGTGGGGGTACAGAGTCGACGAGCAGTACTTC.

In its sample, this clone was seen a few times. The chain couples TRBV10-3 to TRBJ2-1; unclear D gene. V dropped 5 bases and J dropped 6 bases, with 5 bases sitting between them. The germline V gene has CDR1 ENHRY and CDR2 SYGVKD. This CDR3 is built from 11 residues. The CDR3: CAISLGNEQFF. CDR3 nucleotide sequence: TGTGCCATCAGTTTAGGCAATGAGCAGTTCTTC.

The genes are TRBV5-6 and TRBJ2-2; D ambiguous. The CDR3 runs 13 residues. Trimming shortened V by 6 bases and J by 0 bases, and 6 bases separated the two germline ends. Germline V gene lookup returns CDR1 SGHDT and CDR2 YYEEEE. The CDR3 nucleotides are TGTGCCAGCAACACCGCGAACACCGGGGAGCTGTTTTTT. This codes for CASNTANTGELFF.

This clone has only a few counts. This rearrangement joins TRBV4-2 to TRBJ2-7, with D possibly matching TRBD2 (7 bases). CDR3 size: 15 residues. V was clipped by 8 bases and J by 5 bases, with 22 bases between them. Per germline, CDR1 LGHNA and CDR2 YNFKEQ. The CDR3 region is CASGGGSLGGNEQYF. The CDR3 nucleotides read TGTGCCAGCGGGGGGGGCAGTCTAGGTGGCAACGAGCAGTACTTC.

V and J are TRBV5-1 and TRBJ2-1; D assignment may be TRBD1 or TRBD2 (5 bases each). The CDR3 consists of 15 residues. V dropped 3 bases and J dropped 8 bases, with 18 bases sitting between them. The germline V gene has CDR1 SGHRS and CDR2 YFSETQ. The CDR3 loop reads CASSSPGPGGDEQFF. The CDR3 coding sequence is TGCGCCAGCAGCTCCCCGGGCCCTGGGGGTGATGAGCAGTTCTTC.

The chain is built from TRBV7-9 and TRBJ1-1; D possibly corresponds to TRBD1 (6 bases). The CDR3 is 13 residues long. V shed 3 bases and J shed 7 bases, with 12 bases lying between them. Per the germline V gene, CDR1 is SEHNR and CDR2 is FQNEAQ (reference sequence). The CDR3 sequence is CASSLGKDSEAFF. The CDR3 DNA is TGTGCCAGCAGCTTGGGGAAGGACAGTGAAGCTTTCTTT.

This clone has a handful of counts. This chain links TRBV30 with TRBJ2-7; the D is unclear. Germline-derived CDR1 and CDR2 are GTSNPN and SVGIG (reference sequence). The CDR3 has 11 residues. V lost 3 bases, J lost 3 bases, and 6 bases lay in between. CDR3 nucleotides: TGTGCCTGGAGATCCAACTACGAGCAGTACTTC. Translating gives CAWRSNYEQYF.

In this sample, this clone turned up a few times. The V gene is TRBV9, the J gene TRBJ1-2, with 7 bases fitting TRBD1. The junction had 6 bases not matched to a gene; V was cut back by 4 bases and J by 6 bases. Germline V gives CDR1 SGDLS, CDR2 YYNGEE. CDR3 size: 13 residues. CDR3: CASSPGTVDGYTF. The CDR3 bases are TGTGCCAGCAGCCCCGGGACAGTCGATGGCTACACCTTC. The full variable domain, its missing parts supplied by reference TRBV9 and TRBJ1-2, is DSGVTQTPKHLITATGQRVTLRCSPRSGDLSVYWYQQSLDQGLQFLIQYYNGEERAKGNILERFSAQQFPDLHSELNLSSLELGDSALYFCASSPGTVDGYTFGSGTRLTVV.